Listed below are T cell receptor beta chains from one sample, sequenced in a study of beta chain features in type 1 diabetes. Sequencing used immunoSEQ multiplex PCR; TCRdb keeps in-frame clones, though not all of them. Of a few hundred thousand clones in the sample, 10% to 15% were seen once. The material sequenced was naive CD4+ T cells from blood. All receptors derive from a young woman with type 1 diabetes. Both conserved end residues are part of each CDR3. The order of the fields is clone size, D gene, J gene, V gene, CDR3 protein, CDR3 DNA. The D gene is left open where the match is weak. Only part of the rows carry a size: once, few, many, or a class if the clone is expanded.

size: few
D: TRBD2
J: TRBJ2-1
V: TRBV29-1
CDR3: CSVAGVEQFF
DNA: TGCAGCGTAGCGGGGGTTGAGCAGTTCTTC

size: few
D: TRBD2
J: TRBJ2-3
V: TRBV7-3
CDR3: CASSLTTLAGDSTDTQYF
DNA: TGTGCCAGCAGCTTAACTACGCTAGCGGGAGATAGCACAGATACGCAGTATTTT

size: few
D: .
J: TRBJ1-5
V: TRBV9
CDR3: CASSGGTSNQPQHF
DNA: TGTGCCAGCAGTGGGGGGACTAGCAATCAGCCCCAGCATTTT

size: few
D: .
J: TRBJ1-6
V: TRBV2
CDR3: CASTTGTPTNNSPLHF
DNA: TGTGCCAGCACGACTGGGACACCTACTAATAATTCACCCCTCCACTTT

size: .
D: .
J: TRBJ2-6
V: TRBV9
CDR3: CASSVEGRGANVLTF
DNA: TGTGCCAGCAGCGTAGAGGGGCGTGGAGCCAACGTCCTGACTTTC

size: .
D: TRBD1
J: TRBJ2-7
V: TRBV29-1
CDR3: CSVRRQGDVLQQYF
DNA: TGCAGCGTAAGGCGACAGGGTGATGTCCTCCAGCAGTACTTC

size: .
D: TRBD2
J: TRBJ2-3
V: TRBV27
CDR3: CASSPNLGLGADTQYF
DNA: TGTGCCAGCAGTCCTAACCTGGGACTAGGTGCAGATACGCAGTATTTT

size: .
D: .
J: TRBJ1-4
V: TRBV7-9
CDR3: CASSRRVGDEKLFF
DNA: TGTGCCAGCAGCCGCAGGGTTGGGGATGAAAAACTGTTTTTT

size: .
D: .
J: TRBJ1-2
V: TRBV19
CDR3: CASSPQGYGYTF
DNA: TGTGCCAGTAGTCCTCAGGGATATGGCTACACCTTC

size: .
D: TRBD1
J: TRBJ2-7
V: TRBV7-2
CDR3: CASSPEAGTGTYEQYF
DNA: TGTGCCAGCAGCCCCGAGGCCGGGACAGGGACCTACGAGCAGTACTTC

size: .
D: .
J: TRBJ2-1
V: TRBV18
CDR3: CASTLNSLRPNEQFF
DNA: TGTGCCAGCACCCTCAACTCACTGCGCCCCAATGAGCAGTTCTTC

size: few
D: .
J: TRBJ2-7
V: TRBV18
CDR3: CASSPGQEANYEQYF
DNA: TGTGCCAGCTCACCAGGTCAGGAGGCGAACTACGAGCAGTACTTC

size: .
D: .
J: TRBJ1-4
V: TRBV9
CDR3: CASSVAQGHEKLFF
DNA: TGTGCCAGCAGCGTGGCACAGGGTCATGAAAAACTGTTTTTT

size: .
D: TRBD1
J: TRBJ1-5
V: TRBV11-2
CDR3: CASSRTGGESQPQHF
DNA: TGTGCCAGCAGCCGTACAGGGGGCGAGAGTCAGCCCCAGCATTTT

size: .
D: TRBD2
J: TRBJ2-1
V: TRBV4-1
CDR3: CASSQGPSGTKYSYNEQFF
DNA: TGCGCCAGCAGCCAAGGGCCCAGCGGGACTAAATACTCCTACAATGAGCAGTTCTTC

size: few
D: .
J: TRBJ2-7
V: TRBV5-4
CDR3: CASSLLGDSSYEQYF
DNA: TGTGCCAGCAGCTTGTTGGGGGACTCGTCCTACGAGCAGTACTTC

size: few
D: TRBD2
J: TRBJ2-7
V: TRBV4-1
CDR3: CASRPGTSGSYEQYF
DNA: TGCGCCAGCAGACCCGGGACTAGCGGGAGTTACGAGCAGTACTTC

size: few
D: .
J: TRBJ1-6
V: TRBV27
CDR3: CAREPTGQINSPLHF
DNA: TGTGCCAGAGAGCCCACCGGACAGATTAATTCACCCCTCCACTTT

size: .
D: .
J: TRBJ2-1
V: TRBV11-2
CDR3: CASSQIIADNEQFF
DNA: TGTGCCAGCAGCCAAATAATAGCAGACAATGAGCAGTTCTTC

size: .
D: .
J: TRBJ2-5
V: TRBV5-4
CDR3: CASSGGIWGEETQYF
DNA: TGTGCCAGCAGCGGGGGGATCTGGGGTGAAGAGACCCAGTACTTC

size: .
D: .
J: TRBJ2-5
V: TRBV7-2
CDR3: CASSSSPGLRGTETQYF
DNA: TGTGCCAGCAGCTCCTCCCCAGGGTTGAGGGGGACGGAGACCCAGTACTTC

size: .
D: TRBD1
J: TRBJ2-7
V: TRBV7-2
CDR3: CASSLVGQGYEQYF
DNA: TGTGCCAGCAGCTTAGTGGGACAGGGCTACGAGCAGTACTTC

size: .
D: .
J: TRBJ1-3
V: TRBV29-1
CDR3: CSATGLHSGNTIYF
DNA: TGCAGCGCTACTGGACTGCACTCTGGAAACACCATATATTTT

size: .
D: TRBD1
J: TRBJ2-7
V: TRBV29-1
CDR3: CSVAGQGNYEQYF
DNA: TGCAGCGTTGCGGGACAGGGAAACTACGAGCAGTACTTC

size: few
D: .
J: TRBJ2-2
V: TRBV29-1
CDR3: CSVGTGSGGVNTGELFF
DNA: TGCAGCGTGGGGACAGGGTCGGGGGGGGTGAACACCGGGGAGCTGTTTTTT

size: .
D: TRBD2
J: TRBJ2-5
V: TRBV25-1
CDR3: CASSPAGTSGGLGETQYF
DNA: TGTGCCAGCAGTCCAGCCGGGACTAGCGGGGGCCTGGGGGAGACCCAGTACTTC

size: .
D: .
J: TRBJ2-7
V: TRBV27
CDR3: CASRKEGNGGYEQYF
DNA: TGTGCCAGCAGAAAGGAGGGAAACGGGGGCTACGAGCAGTACTTC

size: .
D: .
J: TRBJ2-6
V: TRBV25-1
CDR3: CASSESDFRANVLTF
DNA: TGTGCCAGCAGTGAATCGGACTTTAGGGCCAACGTCCTGACTTTC

size: .
D: TRBD1
J: TRBJ2-7
V: TRBV18
CDR3: CASSPGTDYEQYF
DNA: TGTGCCAGCTCACCTGGGACAGACTACGAGCAGTACTTC

size: few
D: TRBD2
J: TRBJ2-1
V: TRBV7-9
CDR3: CASSPRTSTRYNEQFF
DNA: TGTGCCAGCAGCCCCCGGACTAGCACTAGGTACAATGAGCAGTTCTTC

size: few
D: .
J: TRBJ2-5
V: TRBV10-3
CDR3: CATQGTGQETQYF
DNA: TGTGCCACCCAGGGGACGGGTCAAGAGACCCAGTACTTC

size: few
D: TRBD2
J: TRBJ2-3
V: TRBV7-3
CDR3: CASSPRAGGQDTQYF
DNA: TGTGCCAGCAGCCCTAGAGCGGGAGGGCAAGATACGCAGTATTTT

size: .
D: .
J: TRBJ1-2
V: TRBV29-1
CDR3: CSVDPGNYYGYTF
DNA: TGCAGCGTTGATCCAGGCAACTACTATGGCTACACCTTC

size: .
D: .
J: TRBJ1-2
V: TRBV29-1
CDR3: CSVFTGWGYTF
DNA: TGCAGCGTTTTTACGGGGTGGGGCTACACCTTC

size: few
D: .
J: TRBJ2-2
V: TRBV7-9
CDR3: CASSFGDRYTGELFF
DNA: TGTGCCAGCAGCTTTGGTGACAGATACACCGGGGAGCTGTTTTTT

size: .
D: .
J: TRBJ2-3
V: TRBV28
CDR3: CASRTGLSTDTQYF
DNA: TGTGCCAGCAGAACGGGACTGAGCACAGATACGCAGTATTTT

size: .
D: .
J: TRBJ1-5
V: TRBV28
CDR3: CASRPIPPGNQPQHF
DNA: TGTGCCAGCAGGCCAATACCCCCGGGCAATCAGCCCCAGCATTTT

size: .
D: TRBD2
J: TRBJ2-5
V: TRBV9
CDR3: CASSERASGGPGETQYF
DNA: TGTGCCAGCAGCGAGCGGGCTAGCGGGGGGCCAGGGGAGACCCAGTACTTC

size: few
D: TRBD1
J: TRBJ1-2
V: TRBV10-3
CDR3: CAISESGTAYGYTF
DNA: TGTGCCATCAGTGAATCTGGGACAGCGTATGGCTACACCTTC

size: few
D: TRBD2
J: TRBJ2-7
V: TRBV14
CDR3: CASSQEAGANHYEQYF
DNA: TGTGCCAGCAGCCAAGAAGCGGGGGCGAACCACTACGAGCAGTACTTC

size: .
D: TRBD1
J: TRBJ2-7
V: TRBV9
CDR3: CASSAGQGVSHEQYF
DNA: TGTGCCAGCAGCGCTGGACAGGGGGTCTCCCACGAGCAGTACTTC

size: .
D: .
J: TRBJ2-5
V: TRBV28
CDR3: CASSLDSLLGETQYF
DNA: TGTGCCAGCAGCCTGGACAGTCTCCTAGGAGAGACCCAGTACTTC

size: few
D: TRBD2
J: TRBJ2-7
V: TRBV27
CDR3: CASSGAAAGSYEQYF
DNA: TGTGCCAGCAGCGGCGCGGCAGCGGGGTCCTACGAGCAGTACTTC

size: .
D: .
J: TRBJ2-6
V: TRBV18
CDR3: CASSPGGSGANVLTF
DNA: TGTGCCAGCTCACCCGGCGGATCTGGGGCCAACGTCCTGACTTTC

size: .
D: .
J: TRBJ2-6
V: TRBV21-1
CDR3: CASSHVMRVVGANVLTF
DNA: TGTGCCAGCAGCCACGTAATGAGGGTTGTGGGGGCCAACGTCCTGACTTTC

size: .
D: TRBD2
J: TRBJ2-5
V: TRBV7-8
CDR3: CASSPRRLAGQETQYF
DNA: TGTGCCAGCAGCCCCCGGCGGCTAGCGGGACAAGAGACCCAGTACTTC

size: .
D: .
J: TRBJ2-3
V: TRBV7-2
CDR3: CASGSGGTDTQYF
DNA: TGTGCCAGCGGTAGTGGTGGCACAGATACGCAGTATTTT

size: few
D: .
J: TRBJ2-1
V: TRBV5-1
CDR3: CASSLGGGKADNEQFF
DNA: TGCGCCAGCAGCTTGGGCGGCGGGAAGGCGGACAATGAGCAGTTCTTC

size: .
D: .
J: TRBJ2-3
V: TRBV7-2
CDR3: CASSLGTPSTDTQYF
DNA: TGTGCCAGCAGCTTAGGCACTCCTTCCACAGATACGCAGTATTTT

size: .
D: TRBD2
J: TRBJ2-7
V: TRBV20-1
CDR3: CSAAGTYEQYF
DNA: TGCAGTGCAGCGGGGACCTACGAGCAGTACTTC

size: few
D: TRBD1
J: TRBJ1-1
V: TRBV15
CDR3: CATSLGGGTLAFF
DNA: TGTGCCACCAGCTTAGGAGGGGGCACGTTGGCTTTCTTT

size: .
D: .
J: TRBJ2-7
V: TRBV2
CDR3: CASSTTLYEQYF
DNA: TGTGCCAGCAGTACGACTCTCTACGAGCAGTACTTC

size: few
D: .
J: TRBJ2-1
V: TRBV29-1
CDR3: CSVGNRGGNEQFF
DNA: TGCAGCGTTGGGAACAGGGGAGGCAATGAGCAGTTCTTC

size: .
D: .
J: TRBJ2-1
V: TRBV19
CDR3: CASSTIGLASIREQFF
DNA: TGTGCCAGTAGTACAATAGGTCTAGCGAGTATCCGTGAGCAGTTCTTC

size: .
D: TRBD1
J: TRBJ1-2
V: TRBV5-1
CDR3: CASSRRDAGQAPYTF
DNA: TGCGCCAGCAGCCGAAGGGACGCTGGACAGGCGCCCTACACCTTC

size: .
D: TRBD1
J: TRBJ1-1
V: TRBV5-1
CDR3: CASSLEGQKSIAFF
DNA: TGCGCCAGCAGCTTGGAGGGACAGAAAAGCATAGCTTTCTTT

size: .
D: TRBD2
J: TRBJ2-7
V: TRBV28
CDR3: CASSLAASGGNYEQYF
DNA: TGTGCCAGCAGTTTAGCGGCTAGCGGGGGGAATTACGAGCAGTACTTC

size: .
D: .
J: TRBJ1-2
V: TRBV7-9
CDR3: CASSLDSNYGYTF
DNA: TGTGCCAGCAGCTTAGACAGTAACTATGGCTACACCTTC

size: few
D: .
J: TRBJ2-1
V: TRBV29-1
CDR3: CSAHGYNEQFF
DNA: TGCAGCGCCCACGGTTACAATGAGCAGTTCTTC

size: .
D: .
J: TRBJ2-3
V: TRBV4-3
CDR3: CASSQFPAGNADTQYF
DNA: TGCGCCAGCAGCCAGTTCCCCGCCGGTAACGCAGATACGCAGTATTTT